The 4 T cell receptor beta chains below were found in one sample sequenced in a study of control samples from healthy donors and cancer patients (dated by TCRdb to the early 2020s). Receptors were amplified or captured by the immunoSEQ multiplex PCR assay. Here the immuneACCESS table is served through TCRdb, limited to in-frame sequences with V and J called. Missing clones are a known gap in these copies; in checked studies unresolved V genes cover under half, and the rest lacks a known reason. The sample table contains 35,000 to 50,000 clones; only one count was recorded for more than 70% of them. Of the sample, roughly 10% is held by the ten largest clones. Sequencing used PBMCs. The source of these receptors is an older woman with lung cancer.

CDR3 sequence reads: CATEWETYEQYF. The CDR3 region has the DNA TGTGCCACCGAGTGGGAAACCTACGAGCAGTACTTC. This chain connects TRBV2 to TRBJ2-7; D ambiguous. Germline V gene sequence: CDR1 SNHLY, CDR2 FYNNEI. Trimming shortened V by 10 bases and J by 2 bases, and 12 bases separated the two germline ends. The CDR3 is 12 residues long.

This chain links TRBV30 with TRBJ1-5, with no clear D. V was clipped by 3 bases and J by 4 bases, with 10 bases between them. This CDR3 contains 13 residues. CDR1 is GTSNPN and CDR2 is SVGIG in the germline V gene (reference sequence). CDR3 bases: TGTGCCTGGAGCACGCAGCCTAATCAGCCCCAGCATTTT. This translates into CAWSTQPNQPQHF.

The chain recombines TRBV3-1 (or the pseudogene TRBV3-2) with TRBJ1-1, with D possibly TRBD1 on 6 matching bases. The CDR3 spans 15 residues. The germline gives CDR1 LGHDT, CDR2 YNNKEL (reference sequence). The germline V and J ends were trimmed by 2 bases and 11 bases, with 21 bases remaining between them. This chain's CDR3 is CASSQRGVHGTAAFF. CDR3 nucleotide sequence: TGTGCCAGCAGCCAAAGGGGGGTCCACGGGACTGCGGCTTTCTTT.

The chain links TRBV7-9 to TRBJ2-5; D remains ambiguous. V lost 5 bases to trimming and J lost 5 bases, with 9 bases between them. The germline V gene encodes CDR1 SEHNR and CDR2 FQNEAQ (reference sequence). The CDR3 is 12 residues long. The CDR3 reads CASSEATETQYF. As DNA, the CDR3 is TGTGCCAGCAGCGAAGCGACGGAGACCCAGTACTTC.